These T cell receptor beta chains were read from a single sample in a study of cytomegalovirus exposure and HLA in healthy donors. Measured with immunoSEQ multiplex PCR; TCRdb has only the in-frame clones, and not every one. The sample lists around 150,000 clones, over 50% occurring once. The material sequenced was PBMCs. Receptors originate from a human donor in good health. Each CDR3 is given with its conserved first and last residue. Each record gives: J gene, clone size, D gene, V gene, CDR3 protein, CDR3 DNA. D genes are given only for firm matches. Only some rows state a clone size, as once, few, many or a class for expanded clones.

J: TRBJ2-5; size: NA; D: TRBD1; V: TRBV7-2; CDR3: CASSLRDRPQYF; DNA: TGTGCCAGCAGCTTAAGGGACAGGCCCCAGTACTTC
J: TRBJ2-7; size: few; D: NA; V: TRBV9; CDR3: CASSPSTGYNSYEQYF; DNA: TGTGCCAGCAGCCCTTCCACGGGGTATAACTCCTACGAGCAGTACTTC
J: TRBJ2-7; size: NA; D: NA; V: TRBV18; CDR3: CASSADRREQYF; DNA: TGTGCCAGCTCAGCGGACAGAAGAGAGCAGTACTTC
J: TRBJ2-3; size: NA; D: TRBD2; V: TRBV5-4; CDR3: CASSSSGRRLDTQYF; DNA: TGTGCCAGCAGTTCTAGCGGGAGGCGGTTAGATACGCAGTATTTT
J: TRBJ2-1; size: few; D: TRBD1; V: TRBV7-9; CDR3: CASSLPGQVNNEQFF; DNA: TGTGCCAGCAGCTTACCGGGACAGGTTAACAATGAGCAGTTCTTC
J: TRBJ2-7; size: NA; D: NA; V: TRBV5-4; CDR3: CASSFGGGNSYEQYF; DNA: TGTGCCAGCAGCTTTGGGGGGGGCAACTCCTACGAGCAGTACTTC
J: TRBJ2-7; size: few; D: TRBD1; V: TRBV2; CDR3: CASRDRGDEQYF; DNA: TGTGCCAGCAGAGACAGGGGGGACGAGCAGTACTTC
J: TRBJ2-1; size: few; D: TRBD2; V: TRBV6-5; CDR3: CASSYPLAGPNEQFF; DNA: TGTGCCAGCAGTTACCCCCTAGCGGGCCCCAATGAGCAGTTCTTC
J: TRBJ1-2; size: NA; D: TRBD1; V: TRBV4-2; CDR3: CASSQDRTGGSGGYTF; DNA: TGTGCCAGCAGCCAAGATAGGACAGGGGGCTCCGGGGGCTACACCTTC
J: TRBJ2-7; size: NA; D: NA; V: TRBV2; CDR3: CASSQGFEQYF; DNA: TGTGCCAGCAGCCAGGGATTTGAGCAGTACTTC
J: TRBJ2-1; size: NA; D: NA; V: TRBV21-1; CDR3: CASSKLPPGHTENDEQFF; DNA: TGTGCCAGCAGCAAACTACCTCCGGGACATACAGAAAACGATGAGCAGTTCTTC
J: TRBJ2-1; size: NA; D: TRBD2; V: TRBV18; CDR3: CASSPGSGGPNEQFF; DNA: TGTGCCAGCTCACCCGGATCGGGAGGTCCCAATGAGCAGTTCTTC
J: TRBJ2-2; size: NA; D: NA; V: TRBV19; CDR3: CASSIDSTQGGELFF; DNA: TGTGCCAGTAGTATAGACTCGACCCAGGGAGGGGAGCTGTTTTTT
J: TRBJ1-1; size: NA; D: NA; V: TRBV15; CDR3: CATSSLIREGVPNTEAFF; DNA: TGTGCCACCAGCAGTCTGATCAGGGAGGGCGTCCCGAACACTGAAGCTTTCTTT
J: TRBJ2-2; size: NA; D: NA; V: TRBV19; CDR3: CASSMLTGELFF; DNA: TGTGCCAGTAGTATGTTAACCGGGGAGCTGTTTTTT
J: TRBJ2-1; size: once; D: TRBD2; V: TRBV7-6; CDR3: CASSPTSGRGSYNEQFF; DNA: TGTGCCAGCAGCCCGACTAGCGGGAGGGGTTCCTACAATGAGCAGTTCTTC
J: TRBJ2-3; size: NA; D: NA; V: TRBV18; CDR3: CASSPVILGTDTQYF; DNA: TGTGCCAGCTCACCGGTAATCCTAGGCACAGATACGCAGTATTTT
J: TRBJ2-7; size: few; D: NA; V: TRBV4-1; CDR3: CASSQVESGRFYEQYF; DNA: TGCGCCAGCAGCCAAGTGGAGAGCGGACGATTCTACGAGCAGTACTTC
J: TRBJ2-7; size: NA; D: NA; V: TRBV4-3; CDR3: CASSPAREGYEQYF; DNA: TGCGCCAGCAGCCCCGCCAGGGAAGGATACGAGCAGTACTTC
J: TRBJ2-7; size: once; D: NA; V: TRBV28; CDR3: CASTRTMREQYF; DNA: TGTGCCAGCACCAGGACTATGCGCGAGCAGTACTTC
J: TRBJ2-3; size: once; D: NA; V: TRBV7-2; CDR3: CASSFYLGGGADTQYF; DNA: TGTGCCAGCAGCTTCTACTTGGGCGGGGGCGCAGATACGCAGTATTTT
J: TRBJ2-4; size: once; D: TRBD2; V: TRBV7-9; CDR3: CATTWGGGAKNIQYF; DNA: TGTGCCACGACTTGGGGGGGTGGTGCCAAAAACATTCAGTACTTC
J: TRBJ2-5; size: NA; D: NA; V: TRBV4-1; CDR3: CASSQGPGVETQYF; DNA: TGCGCCAGCAGCCAAGGACCGGGGGTAGAGACCCAGTACTTC
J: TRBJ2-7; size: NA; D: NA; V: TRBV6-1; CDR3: CASRLSTVTYEQYF; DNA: TGTGCCAGCAGACTTTCGACAGTTACTTACGAGCAGTACTTC
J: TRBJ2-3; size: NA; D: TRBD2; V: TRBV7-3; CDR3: CASSWEGSTDTQYF; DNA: TGTGCCAGCAGCTGGGAGGGTTCCACAGATACGCAGTATTTT
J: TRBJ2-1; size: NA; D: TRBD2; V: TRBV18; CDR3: CASSPRTSGRGSYNEQFF; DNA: TGTGCCAGCTCACCCCGGACTAGCGGGAGGGGCTCCTACAATGAGCAGTTCTTC
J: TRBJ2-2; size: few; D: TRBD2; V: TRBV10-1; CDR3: CASSEPSGGGTGELFF; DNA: TGCGCCAGCAGTGAGCCTAGCGGAGGAGGTACCGGGGAGCTGTTTTTT
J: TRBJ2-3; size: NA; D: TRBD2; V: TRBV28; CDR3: CASSLPLTGLAGPPSTDTQYF; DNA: TGTGCCAGCAGTTTACCTCTCACCGGACTAGCGGGACCACCTAGCACAGATACGCAGTATTTT
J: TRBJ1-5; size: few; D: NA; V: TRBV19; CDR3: CASSIRDISNQPQHF; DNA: TGTGCCAGTAGTATACGGGACATCAGCAATCAGCCCCAGCATTTT
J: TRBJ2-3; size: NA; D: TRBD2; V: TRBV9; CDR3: CASSVEIAGASDTQYF; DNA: TGTGCCAGCAGCGTAGAGATAGCGGGAGCGTCAGATACGCAGTATTTT
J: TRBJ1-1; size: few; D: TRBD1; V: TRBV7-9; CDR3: CASTRDSTPGDTEAFF; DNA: TGTGCCAGCACCCGGGACAGCACCCCTGGGGACACTGAAGCTTTCTTT
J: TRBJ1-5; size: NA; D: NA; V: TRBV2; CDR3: CASTLAGSNQPQHF; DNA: TGTGCCAGCACTCTGGCGGGGAGCAATCAGCCCCAGCATTTT
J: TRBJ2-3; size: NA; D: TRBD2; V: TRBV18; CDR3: CASSRGLAGISDTQYF; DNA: TGTGCCAGCTCCCGCGGACTAGCGGGAATATCAGATACGCAGTATTTT
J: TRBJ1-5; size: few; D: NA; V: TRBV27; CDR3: CASSRGSNQPQHF; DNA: TGTGCCAGCAGCAGGGGAAGCAATCAGCCCCAGCATTTT